The sequence of this T cell receptor beta chain was determined in a study of shared clonotypes between healthy human individuals. V lost 4 bases, J lost 4 bases, and 10 bases stayed unmatched. This CDR3 is built from 16 residues. CDR1 is SEHNR and CDR2 is FQNEAQ in the germline V gene (reference sequence). Tens of thousands of T cell genomes, or around 180 ng DNA, went into the sorted-subset replicate PCRs. The assay was immunoSEQ multiplex PCR, and TCRdb's table has in-frame clones only and misses some. Of under 200,000 clones in the sample, 90% to 95% were seen once. The V call is TRBV7-9, the J call TRBJ2-7, with 10 bases matching TRBD1. Material: naive CD4+ T cells sorted from blood. The subset: CD45RA+ positively selected. This receptor was identified in a woman aged 25 to 39 in good health. The CDR3 DNA is TGTGCCAGCAGCTACGCCCCGGGACAGGGGACGTACGAGCAGTACTTC. Protein: CASSYAPGQGTYEQYF.